The following is a T cell receptor beta chain sequence with its context. Source study methods: Reference gene primer amplification gave estimated nucleated cell counts. TCRdb's copy holds only in-frame clones and misses some; the assay was immunoSEQ multiplex PCR. The V and J calls and clone size come from that table; D and trimming were worked out from the DNA. This repertoire shows about 300,000 clones, 89% found once; its top ten account for roughly 6.7%. This record comes from a study of blood T cell repertoires in COVID-19. Study-level background: Spain, Italy and the United States supplied samples that represented acute and convalescent COVID-19. T cells, B-cell-depleted T cells, or PBMCs provided the cDNA or gDNA that served as material.

Germline CDR1 SGHRS, CDR2 YFSETQ. The CDR3 contains 14 residues. V shed 5 bases and J shed 1 base, with 12 bases lying between them. The receptor comes from a man aged 18-30 years who had recovered from COVID-19. The source material was peripheral blood. The V call is TRBV5-1, the J call TRBJ1-1; TRBD1 is a possible D gene (6 bases). The CDR3 is CASRPRGGNTEAFF. CDR3 DNA: TGCGCCAGCAGGCCTCGAGGGGGGAACACTGAAGCTTTCTTT.